These 3 T cell receptor beta chains share one sample of origin, sequenced in a study of control samples from healthy donors and cancer patients. TCRdb's copy holds only in-frame clones and misses some; the assay was immunoSEQ multiplex PCR. The sample has about 82,000 clones, approximately 90% seen once. Material for sequencing was blood. The origin of the receptors is a man over 45 in good health.

This sequence joins TRBV9 and TRBJ1-6, with D perhaps matching TRBD1 (6 bases). The length of the CDR3 is 15 residues. Trimming stripped 3 bases from V and 4 bases from J, with 11 bases between. Germline CDR1 and CDR2: SGDLS and YYNGEE. The CDR3 DNA is TGTGCCAGCAGCGGCCGGGACAATTATAATTCACCCCTCCACTTT. The encoded protein is CASSGRDNYNSPLHF.

The CDR3 nucleotides read TGCGCCAGCAGCCAAGCGACAGGGGTTATGAACACTGAAGCTTTCTTT. It encodes CASSQATGVMNTEAFF. This sequence joins TRBV4-3 and TRBJ1-1; 8 bases map to TRBD1. The ends lost 1 base at V and 0 bases at J; junction bases unmatched: 4. The CDR3 is made up of 16 amino acids. The germline gives CDR1 LGHNA, CDR2 YSLEER.

This clone was counted between two and nine times. The chain employs TRBV9 and TRBJ1-2; D is unresolved. Trimming stripped 6 bases from V and 8 bases from J, with 11 bases between. Germline V CDR1 and CDR2: SGDLS, YYNGEE. This CDR3 has 11 amino acids. The DNA for the CDR3 is TGTGCCAGCAACGACTTGGGGGGCTACACCTTC. Amino acid sequence: CASNDLGGYTF.